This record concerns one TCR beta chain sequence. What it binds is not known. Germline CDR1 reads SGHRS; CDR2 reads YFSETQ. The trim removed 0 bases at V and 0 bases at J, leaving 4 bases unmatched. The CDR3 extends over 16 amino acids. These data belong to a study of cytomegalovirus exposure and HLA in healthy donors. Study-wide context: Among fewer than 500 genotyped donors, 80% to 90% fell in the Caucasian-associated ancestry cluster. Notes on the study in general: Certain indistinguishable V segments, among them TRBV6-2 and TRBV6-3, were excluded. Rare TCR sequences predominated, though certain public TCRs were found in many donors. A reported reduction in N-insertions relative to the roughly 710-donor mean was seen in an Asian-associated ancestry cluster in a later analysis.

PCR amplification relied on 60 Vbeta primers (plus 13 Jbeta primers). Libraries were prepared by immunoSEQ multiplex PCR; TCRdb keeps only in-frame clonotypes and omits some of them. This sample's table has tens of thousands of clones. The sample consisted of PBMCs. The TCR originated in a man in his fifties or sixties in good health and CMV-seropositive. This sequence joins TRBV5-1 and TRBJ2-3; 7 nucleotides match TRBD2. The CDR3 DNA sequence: TGCGCCAGCAGCTTGGCTAGCGGAGCTAGCACAGATACGCAGTATTTT. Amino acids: CASSLASGASTDTQYF. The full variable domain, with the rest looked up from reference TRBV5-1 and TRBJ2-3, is KAGVTQTPRYLIKTRGQQVTLSCSPISGHRSVSWYQQTPGQGLQFLFEYFSETQRNKGNFPGRFSGRQFSNSRSEMNVSTLELGDSALYLCASSLASGASTDTQYFGPGTRLTVL.